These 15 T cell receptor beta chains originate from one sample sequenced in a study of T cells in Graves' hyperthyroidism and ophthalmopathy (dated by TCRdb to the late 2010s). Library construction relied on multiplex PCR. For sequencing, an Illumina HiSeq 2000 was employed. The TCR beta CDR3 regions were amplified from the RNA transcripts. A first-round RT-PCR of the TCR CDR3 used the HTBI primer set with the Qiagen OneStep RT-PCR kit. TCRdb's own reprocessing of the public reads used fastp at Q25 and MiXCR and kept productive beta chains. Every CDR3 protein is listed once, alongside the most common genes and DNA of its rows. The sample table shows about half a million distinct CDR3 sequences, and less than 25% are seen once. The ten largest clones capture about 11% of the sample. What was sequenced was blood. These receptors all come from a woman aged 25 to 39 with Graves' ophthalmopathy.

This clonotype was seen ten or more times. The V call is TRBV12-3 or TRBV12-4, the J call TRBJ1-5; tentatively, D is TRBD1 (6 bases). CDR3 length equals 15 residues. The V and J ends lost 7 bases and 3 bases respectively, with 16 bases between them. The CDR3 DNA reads TGTGCCAGCACAGCCGAGAGGGGGTTCAATCAGCCCCAGCATTTT. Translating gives CASTAERGFNQPQHF.

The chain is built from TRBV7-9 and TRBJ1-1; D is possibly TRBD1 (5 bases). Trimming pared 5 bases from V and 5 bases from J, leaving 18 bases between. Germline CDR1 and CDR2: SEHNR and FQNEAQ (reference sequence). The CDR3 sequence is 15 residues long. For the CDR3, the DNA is TGTGCCAGCAGCCGCCCCGGGGACCCACGGACTGAAGCTTTCTTT. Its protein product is CASSRPGDPRTEAFF.

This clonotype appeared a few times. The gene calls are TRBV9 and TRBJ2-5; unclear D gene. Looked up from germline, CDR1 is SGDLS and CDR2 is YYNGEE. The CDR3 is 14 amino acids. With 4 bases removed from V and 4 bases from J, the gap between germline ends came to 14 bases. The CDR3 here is CASSPQLRGETQYF. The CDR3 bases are TGTGCCAGCAGCCCCCAACTGCGTGGAGAGACCCAGTACTTC.

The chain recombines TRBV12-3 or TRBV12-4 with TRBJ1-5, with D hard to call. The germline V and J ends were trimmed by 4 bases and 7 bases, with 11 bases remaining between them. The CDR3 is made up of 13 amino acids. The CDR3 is CASSSGTVQPQHF. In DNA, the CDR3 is TGTGCCAGCAGTTCCGGTACAGTCCAGCCCCAGCATTTT.

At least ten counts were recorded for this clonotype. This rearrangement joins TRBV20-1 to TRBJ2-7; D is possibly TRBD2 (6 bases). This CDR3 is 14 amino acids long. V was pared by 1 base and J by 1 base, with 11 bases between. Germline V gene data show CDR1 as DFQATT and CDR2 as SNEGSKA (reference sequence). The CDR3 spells CSARGVSGSYEQYF. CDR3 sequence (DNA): TGCAGTGCTAGAGGCGTGAGCGGGTCCTACGAGCAGTACTTC.

The CDR3 region is CASSLASRGGVSSPLHF. For the CDR3, the DNA is TGTGCCAGCAGTTTAGCTTCTCGGGGGGGGGTGAGCTCACCCCTCCACTTT. The chain recombines TRBV12-3 or TRBV12-4 with TRBJ1-6, with a tentative D call TRBD1 (5 bases). V shed 0 bases and J shed 10 bases, with 19 bases lying between them. This CDR3 is 17 amino acids long.

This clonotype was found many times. For the CDR3, the DNA is TGTGCCAGCCGATTTGTGGGACGGAAAGAGACCCAGTACTTC. Translating gives CASRFVGRKETQYF. The rearrangement links TRBV28 to TRBJ2-5; D is tentatively TRBD1 or TRBD2 (5 bases each). V dropped 8 bases and J dropped 3 bases, with 16 bases sitting between them. Germline-derived CDR1 and CDR2 are MDHEN and SYDVKM. CDR3 length equals 14 residues.

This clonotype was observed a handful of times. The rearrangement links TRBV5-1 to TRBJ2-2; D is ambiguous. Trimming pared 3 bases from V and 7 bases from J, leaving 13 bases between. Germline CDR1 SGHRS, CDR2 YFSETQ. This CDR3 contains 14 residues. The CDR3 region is CASSYKEGGGELFF. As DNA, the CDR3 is TGCGCCAGCAGCTATAAGGAAGGTGGCGGGGAGCTGTTTTTT.

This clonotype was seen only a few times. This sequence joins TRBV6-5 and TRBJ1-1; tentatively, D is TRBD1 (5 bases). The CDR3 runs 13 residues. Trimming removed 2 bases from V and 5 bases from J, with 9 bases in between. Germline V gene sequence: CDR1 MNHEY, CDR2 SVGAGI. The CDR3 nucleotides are TGTGCCAGCAGTTACAGGCGGGGGACTGAAGCTTTCTTT. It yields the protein CASSYRRGTEAFF.

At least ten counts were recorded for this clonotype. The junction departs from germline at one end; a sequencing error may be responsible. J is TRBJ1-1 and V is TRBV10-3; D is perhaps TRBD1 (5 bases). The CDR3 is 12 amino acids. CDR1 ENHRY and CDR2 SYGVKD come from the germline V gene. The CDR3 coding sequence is TGTGCCATCAGTGGGGGGAACGCTGAAGCTTTCTTT. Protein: CAISGGNAEAFF.

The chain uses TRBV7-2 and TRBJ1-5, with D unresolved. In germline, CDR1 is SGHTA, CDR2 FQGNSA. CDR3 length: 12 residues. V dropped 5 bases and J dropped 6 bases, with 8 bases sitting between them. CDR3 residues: CASSRDAQPQHF. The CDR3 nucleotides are TGTGCCAGCAGCAGAGACGCTCAGCCCCAGCATTTT. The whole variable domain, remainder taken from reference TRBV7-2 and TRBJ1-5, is GAGVSQSPSNKVTEKGKDVELRCDPISGHTALYWYRQSLGQGLEFLIYFQGNSAPDKSGLPSDRFSAERTGGSVSTLTIQRTQQEDSAVYLCASSRDAQPQHFGDGTRLSIL.

In nucleotides, the CDR3 is TGTGCCAGCAGTGACGGATGGGAGACTGAAGCTTTCTTT. It yields the protein CASSDGWETEAFF. The gene calls are TRBV6-1 and TRBJ1-1; D gene ambiguous. CDR1 is MNHNS and CDR2 is SASEGT in the germline V gene. The length of the CDR3 is 13 residues. V was cut by 3 bases and J by 5 bases, with 10 bases left in between.

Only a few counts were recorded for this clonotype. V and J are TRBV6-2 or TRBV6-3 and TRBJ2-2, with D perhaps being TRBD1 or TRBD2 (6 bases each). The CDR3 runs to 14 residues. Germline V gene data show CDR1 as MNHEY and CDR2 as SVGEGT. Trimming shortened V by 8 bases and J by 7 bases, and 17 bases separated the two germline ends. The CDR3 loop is CASGGWGADGELFF. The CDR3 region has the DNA TGTGCCAGCGGGGGATGGGGGGCTGACGGGGAGCTGTTTTTT.

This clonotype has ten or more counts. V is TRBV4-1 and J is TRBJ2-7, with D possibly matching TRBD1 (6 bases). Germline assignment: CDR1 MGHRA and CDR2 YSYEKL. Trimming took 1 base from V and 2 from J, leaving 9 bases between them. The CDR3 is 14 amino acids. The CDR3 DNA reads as TGCGCCAGCAGCCAAGTCGAGGGGGCCTACGAGCAGTACTTC. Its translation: CASSQVEGAYEQYF.

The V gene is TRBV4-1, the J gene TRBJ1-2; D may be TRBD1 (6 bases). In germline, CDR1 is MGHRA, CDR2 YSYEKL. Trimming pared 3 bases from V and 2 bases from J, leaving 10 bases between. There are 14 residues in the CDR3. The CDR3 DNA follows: TGCGCCAGCAGCCACCCGGGACAAAACTATGGCTACACCTTC. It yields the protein CASSHPGQNYGYTF.